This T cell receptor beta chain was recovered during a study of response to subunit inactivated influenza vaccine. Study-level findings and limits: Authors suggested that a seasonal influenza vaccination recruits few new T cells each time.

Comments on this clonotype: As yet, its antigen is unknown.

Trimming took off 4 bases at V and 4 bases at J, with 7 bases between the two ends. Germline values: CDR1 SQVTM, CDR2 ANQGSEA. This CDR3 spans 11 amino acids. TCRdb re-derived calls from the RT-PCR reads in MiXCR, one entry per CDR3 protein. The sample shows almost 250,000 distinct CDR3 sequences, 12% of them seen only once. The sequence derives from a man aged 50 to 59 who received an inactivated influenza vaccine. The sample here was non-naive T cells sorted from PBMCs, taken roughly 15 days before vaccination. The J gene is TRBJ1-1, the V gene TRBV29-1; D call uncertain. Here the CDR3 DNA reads TGCAGCGTTGTTACCTCCACTGAAGCTTTCTTT. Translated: CSVVTSTEAFF.